A single sample gave rise to the 25 T cell receptor beta chains below, sequenced in a study of T cell changes during pregnancy in multiple sclerosis. Using immunoSEQ multiplex PCR, the repertoire was profiled, and TCRdb retains in-frame clones only, with some absent. The sample records around 60,000 clones, roughly 94% being singletons. Sequenced material: CD8+ T cells from peripheral blood mononuclear cells, taken in the third trimester of pregnancy. These receptors came from a female donor with multiple sclerosis, enrolled in a pregnancy study.

In DNA, the CDR3 is TGTAACGGGGGGCCCAATCAGCCCCAGCATTTT. It codes for CNGGPNQPQHF. This chain joins TRBV19 and TRBJ1-5; maybe TRBD1 (6 bases). The CDR3 extends over 11 amino acids. Germline lookup yields CDR1 LNHDA and CDR2 SQIVND (reference sequence).

This clone was seen just once. The V and J genes are TRBV4-1 and TRBJ1-1, with 8 bases aligning to TRBD1. The germline gives CDR1 MGHRA, CDR2 YSYEKL. This CDR3 is 16 amino acids long. The J segment lost 1 base and the V segment lost 4 bases, leaving 8 bases of the junction unmatched. The CDR3 protein is CASSPRQGQRNTEAFF. DNA for the CDR3: TGCGCCAGCAGCCCCCGACAGGGGCAACGGAACACTGAAGCTTTCTTT.

The CDR3 DNA sequence: TGTGCCAGCAGTTTAATAGGGGCCCAGAAAGCTTTCTTT. Protein sequence: CASSLIGAQKAFF. V and J are TRBV27 and TRBJ1-1; a weak D match, TRBD1 (5 bases). V gave up 2 bases and J gave up 9 bases, with 13 bases separating them. The CDR3 totals 13 residues. Germline V gives CDR1 MNHEY, CDR2 SMNVEV (reference sequence).

The rearrangement uses TRBV27 and TRBJ2-2, with D unresolved. The CDR3 sequence is 14 residues long. V dropped 3 bases and J dropped 1 base, with 6 bases sitting between them. CDR1 and CDR2 (germline): MNHEY, SMNVEV (reference sequence). As DNA, the CDR3 is TGTGCCAGCAGTTTCTCGGTGAACACCGGGGAGCTGTTTTTT. It encodes CASSFSVNTGELFF.

The J gene is TRBJ1-3, the V gene TRBV7-9; TRBD1 is a possible D gene (6 bases). Trimming took 1 base from V and 2 from J, leaving 15 bases between them. From germline, CDR1 is SEHNR and CDR2 FQNEAQ (reference sequence). The CDR3 consists of 17 residues. CDR3 amino acids: CASSLESRDNTGNTIYF. The CDR3 coding sequence is TGTGCCAGCAGCTTAGAGTCCAGGGACAATACTGGAAACACCATATATTTT.

The chain combines TRBV10-3 with TRBJ2-3; the match to TRBD2 covers 13 bases. Germline CDR1 and CDR2: ENHRY and SYGVKD. The CDR3 sequence is 17 residues long. Unmatched junction bases numbered 12, after V lost 6 bases and J lost 6 bases. The CDR3 loop is CAIRGGTSGTLDDTQYF. The CDR3 DNA is TGTGCCATCAGGGGGGGGACTAGCGGGACATTAGACGATACGCAGTATTTT.

The rearrangement joins TRBV6-1 to TRBJ1-2, with D tentatively TRBD1 (6 bases). V was pared by 2 bases and J by 0 bases, with 19 bases between. The CDR3 totals 18 residues. Germline CDR1 reads MNHNS; CDR2 reads SASEGT. Written as DNA, the CDR3 is TGTGCCAGCAGTGAAAGCTTGGGACACGGGATTACTAACTATGGCTACACCTTC. It encodes CASSESLGHGITNYGYTF.

The gene calls are TRBV7-2 and TRBJ1-2; TRBD1 agrees at 10 bases. Germline V gene lookup returns CDR1 SGHTA and CDR2 FQGNSA. The trim removed 6 bases at V and 3 bases at J, leaving 10 bases unmatched. This CDR3 region has 16 residues. CDR3 region: CASSPGQGYNYYGYTF. CDR3 DNA: TGTGCCAGCAGTCCGGGACAGGGGTACAACTACTATGGCTACACCTTC.

The V gene is TRBV5-4, the J gene TRBJ2-3; D may be TRBD2 (5 bases). The CDR3 is made up of 15 amino acids. Per the germline V gene, CDR1 is SGHNT and CDR2 is YYREEE (reference sequence). Deletions cut 1 base from V and 2 bases from J, with 11 bases between. In nucleotides, the CDR3 is TGTGCCAGCAGCTTGAGTGGGGAGCCCACAGATACGCAGTATTTT. Translation gives CASSLSGEPTDTQYF. The full variable domain, rest sourced from reference TRBV5-4 and TRBJ2-3, is ETGVTQSPTHLIKTRGQQVTLRCSSQSGHNTVSWYQQALGQGPQFIFQYYREEENGRGNFPPRFSGLQFPNYSSELNVNALELDDSALYLCASSLSGEPTDTQYFGPGTRLTVL.

V is TRBV7-6 and J is TRBJ2-1, with TRBD2 identical over 10 bases. The V gene end was trimmed by 5 bases and the J gene end by 8 bases; junction bases not matched to a gene: 12. CDR3 length: 16 residues. The V gene's germline CDR1 is SGHVS and CDR2 FNYEAQ. CDR3 DNA sequence: TGTGCCAGCAGCCCCCTGGCTAGCGGGAGAATGGATGAGCAGTTCTTC. It specifies CASSPLASGRMDEQFF.

The CDR3 loop is CASSPLTGGLLYEQYF. DNA of the CDR3: TGTGCCAGCAGCCCACTGACAGGGGGACTCCTTTACGAGCAGTACTTC. The V call is TRBV27, the J call TRBJ2-7; 9 nucleotides agree with TRBD1. The V segment lost 6 bases and the J segment 4 bases; nucleotides outside the gene matches: 13. The germline CDR1 and CDR2 sequences are MNHEY and SMNVEV (reference sequence). The CDR3 length is 16 residues.

This chain connects TRBV2 to TRBJ2-7; D may be TRBD1 (6 bases). CDR3 length equals 17 residues. V shed 2 bases and J shed 4 bases, with 21 bases lying between them. Germline lookup yields CDR1 SNHLY and CDR2 FYNNEI. The CDR3 DNA follows: TGTGCCAGCAGTGAACCGTTCGACAGGACCACACGGTACGAGCAGTACTTC. Amino acid sequence: CASSEPFDRTTRYEQYF.

V and J are TRBV15 and TRBJ2-1; D remains unclear. CDR1 and CDR2 (germline): LNHNV, YYDKDF (reference sequence). The CDR3 has 15 amino acids. V gave up 1 base and J gave up 3 bases, with 10 bases separating them. CDR3 nucleotide sequence: TGTGCCACCAGCAGAGTTGATAGATTCTACAATGAGCAGTTCTTC. Its protein product is CATSRVDRFYNEQFF.

CDR3 coding DNA: TGCGCCAGCAGCCTCGGACAGGGGAACACCTACGAGCAGTACTTC. Amino acid sequence: CASSLGQGNTYEQYF. This chain connects TRBV5-1 to TRBJ2-7; TRBD1 matches 9 bases. With 4 bases clipped from V and 2 bases from J, the junction kept 7 bases outside the gene matches. The CDR3 has 15 residues. Per the germline V gene, CDR1 is SGHRS and CDR2 is YFSETQ.

This clone was seen a single time. The chain carries TRBV9 and TRBJ1-2; possible D gene TRBD1, 6 bases. CDR3 length equals 15 residues. Trimming cost V 0 bases and J 4 bases, with 13 bases left between them. Germline CDR1 reads SGDLS; CDR2 reads YYNGEE. DNA for the CDR3: TGTGCCAGCAGCGTAGGAGGGGGACCGGCCTATGGCTACACCTTC. Translating gives CASSVGGGPAYGYTF. Full variable domain (missing parts from reference TRBV9 and TRBJ1-2): DSGVTQTPKHLITATGQRVTLRCSPRSGDLSVYWYQQSLDQGLQFLIQYYNGEERAKGNILERFSAQQFPDLHSELNLSSLELGDSALYFCASSVGGGPAYGYTFGSGTRLTVV.

The chain links TRBV29-1 to TRBJ2-1; 8 bases are shared with TRBD2. Germline-derived CDR1 and CDR2 are SQVTM and ANQGSEA. The CDR3 contains 12 residues. With 6 bases clipped from V and 6 bases from J, the junction kept 4 bases outside the gene matches. As DNA, the CDR3 is TGCAGCGTAATTAGCGGGGTCAATGAGCAGTTCTTC. Its protein product is CSVISGVNEQFF.

The chain has TRBV7-9 and TRBJ1-4; tentative D call: TRBD1 (6 bases). Trimming removed 6 bases from V and 8 bases from J, with 16 bases in between. This CDR3 comprises 14 residues. Germline loops: CDR1 SEHNR, CDR2 FQNEAQ (reference sequence). CDR3: CASRSGGLGEKLFF. CDR3 nucleotide sequence: TGTGCCAGCAGGTCCGGGGGGCTAGGAGAAAAACTGTTTTTT.

The chain combines TRBV7-9 with TRBJ2-3; the D is unclear. The CDR3 has 12 residues. Looked up from germline, CDR1 is SEHNR and CDR2 is FQNEAQ (reference sequence). Trimming shortened V by 5 bases and J by 6 bases, and 9 bases separated the two germline ends. As DNA, the CDR3 is TGTGCCAGCAGCCCCAGGCCGGATACGCAGTATTTT. This codes for CASSPRPDTQYF.

This chain joins TRBV4-3 and TRBJ1-2, with 10 bases matching TRBD1. CDR3 size: 14 residues. The V segment lost 4 bases and the J segment 2 bases; nucleotides outside the gene matches: 1. Germline V lookup: CDR1 LGHNA, CDR2 YSLEER. The CDR3 reads CASSPDRGNYGYTF. For the CDR3, the DNA is TGCGCCAGCAGCCCGGACAGGGGGAACTATGGCTACACCTTC.

The J gene is TRBJ1-2, the V gene TRBV6-6; D is ambiguous. V was pared by 3 bases and J by 7 bases, with 21 bases between. From germline, CDR1 is MNHNY and CDR2 SVGAGI (reference sequence). The CDR3 length is 16 residues. The CDR3 reads CASSYSRESPFPGYTF. The DNA of the CDR3 is TGTGCCAGCAGTTATTCACGGGAATCTCCATTCCCTGGCTACACCTTC.

This sequence joins TRBV27 and TRBJ2-2; D possibly corresponds to TRBD1 (5 bases). The CDR3 has 16 residues. Trimming stripped 5 bases from V and 6 bases from J, with 19 bases between. Germline V CDR1 and CDR2: MNHEY, SMNVEV (reference sequence). The CDR3, as DNA: TGTGCCAGCAGTCCCCCGGCAGGGCGAGCCCCCGGGGAGCTGTTTTTT. Translated, it gives CASSPPAGRAPGELFF.

The chain employs TRBV28 and TRBJ2-1, with 7 positions matching TRBD1. Germline V gene lookup returns CDR1 MDHEN and CDR2 SYDVKM. J gave up 8 bases and V 6 bases, and 13 bases lay outside the gene matches. The CDR3 length is 15 residues. In DNA, the CDR3 is TGTGCCAGCAGCCATACTCAGGGGGTTATCGATGAGCAGTTCTTC. This encodes CASSHTQGVIDEQFF.

The chain has TRBV4-3 and TRBJ1-2; D is unresolved. CDR1 LGHNA and CDR2 YSLEER come from the germline V gene. The CDR3 extends over 15 amino acids. The V end was cut by 0 bases, the J end by 2 bases, with 10 bases between. The CDR3 nucleotides are TGCGCCAGCAGCCAAGAAATGCAGAACAACTATGGCTACACCTTC. Its protein is CASSQEMQNNYGYTF.

The chain has TRBV7-9 and TRBJ1-2; TRBD1 might be the D (5 bases). Germline assignment: CDR1 SEHNR and CDR2 FQNEAQ (reference sequence). Deletions cut 1 base from V and 6 bases from J, with 15 bases between. There are 15 residues in the CDR3. The CDR3 is CASSLEVGQNDGYTF. The CDR3 DNA is TGTGCCAGCAGCTTAGAGGTCGGACAAAATGATGGCTACACCTTC.

The chain recombines TRBV28 with TRBJ2-7; 10 nucleotides line up with TRBD1. Trimming removed 2 bases from V and 5 bases from J; junction bases left unmatched: 6. The CDR3 totals 15 residues. CDR1 is MDHEN, CDR2 SYDVKM, per germline. The CDR3 DNA is TGTGCCAGCAGTTTAAGGGGGACAGGGGCGGACGAGCAGTACTTC. It encodes CASSLRGTGADEQYF.